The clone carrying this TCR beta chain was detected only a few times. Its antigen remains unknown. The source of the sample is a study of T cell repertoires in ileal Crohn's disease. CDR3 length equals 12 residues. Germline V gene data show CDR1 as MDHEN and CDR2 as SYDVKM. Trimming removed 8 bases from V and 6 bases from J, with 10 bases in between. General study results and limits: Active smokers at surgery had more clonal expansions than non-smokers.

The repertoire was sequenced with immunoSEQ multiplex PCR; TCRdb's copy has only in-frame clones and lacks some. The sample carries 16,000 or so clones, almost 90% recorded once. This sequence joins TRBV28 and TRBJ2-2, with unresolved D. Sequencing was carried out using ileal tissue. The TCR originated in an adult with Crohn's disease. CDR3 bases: TGTGCCAGCGGCACACCACCCGGGGAGCTGTTTTTT. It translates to CASGTPPGELFF.